This TCR beta chain was sequenced for a study of T cells after yellow fever vaccination. Study conclusions and caveats: Post-booster repertoires contained most primary-vaccination clones again (roughly 96% CD4, approximately 86% CD8). There was a small share of clonotypes that showed up in both the CD4 and CD8 compartments.

Comments on this clonotype: Its antigen is unidentified.

There are 15 residues in the CDR3. With 6 bases clipped from V and 0 bases from J, the junction kept 3 bases outside the gene matches. The V gene's germline CDR1 is MNHEY and CDR2 SVGEGT. TCRdb itself ran the 5' RACE reads through MiXCR, one entry per CDR3 protein. The table includes 500,000 to 650,000 distinct CDR3 sequences, about 15% detected once. The chain combines TRBV6-2 or TRBV6-3 with TRBJ2-2; 8 bases are a match to TRBD1. Sequences were derived from PBMCs, sampled roughly 5 days after the first yellow fever vaccination. This sequence was found in a man aged 18 to 29 who received the YFV17D yellow fever vaccine. The CDR3: CASSKTGANTGELFF. The CDR3 DNA follows: TGTGCCAGCAGCAAGACAGGGGCGAACACCGGGGAGCTGTTTTTT.